This TCR beta chain was recovered during a study of blood T cell repertoires in COVID-19. Study-level background: Specimens from acute and convalescent COVID-19 originated in the United States, Italy and Spain. Nucleic acid was either cDNA or gDNA, and it came from T cells, B-cell-depleted T cells, or PBMCs.

Per the original data handling: The assay estimated nucleated cells by amplifying reference gene primers. The protocol was immunoSEQ multiplex PCR, while the TCRdb copy is restricted to in-frame clones and leaves out a portion. That table supplies the V and J calls and clone size; D and trimming were determined from the DNA. The sample holds about 190,000 clones, less than 90% seen once. CDR1 SGHRS and CDR2 YFSETQ come from the germline V gene. CDR3 length: 15 amino acids. The J segment lost 5 bases and the V segment lost 4 bases, leaving 4 bases of the junction unmatched. The genes are TRBV5-1 and TRBJ1-6, with 9 positions matching TRBD1. This sequence originates from a man aged 70 or older with active or convalescent COVID-19. Sequencing was performed on peripheral blood. Here the CDR3 DNA reads TGCGCCAGCAGCCCGGGACAGGGTGATAATTCACCCCTCCACTTT. Translation: CASSPGQGDNSPLHF.